The 4 T cell receptor beta chains below were found in one sample sequenced in a study of PD-1 blockade in mismatch repair-deficient tumors. The sample's time point: roughly 10-day in vitro stimulation with candidate mutation-associated neoantigen peptide 1. The method was immunoSEQ multiplex PCR; TCRdb's version includes in-frame clones alone and lacks a portion of them. The table includes several thousand clones, roughly 87% detected once. No cognate antigen is known for these TCRs. The sample here was cells cultured in vitro, taken from a patient treated with pembrolizumab. The receptors were sampled from an adult with mismatch repair-deficient cancer.

This sequence joins TRBV27 and TRBJ2-3; D unresolved. Germline V CDR1 and CDR2: MNHEY, SMNVEV (reference sequence). V shed 3 bases and J shed 6 bases, with 16 bases lying between them. The CDR3 spans 15 residues. The CDR3: CASSFIAIGPDTQYF. For the CDR3, the DNA is TGTGCCAGCAGTTTTATTGCAATAGGTCCCGATACGCAGTATTTT.

The chain couples TRBV27 to TRBJ2-1; D remains unclear. This CDR3 spans 12 amino acids. V lost 4 bases and J lost 4, with 5 bases in between. Germline assignment: CDR1 MNHEY and CDR2 SMNVEV (reference sequence). The CDR3 loop reads CASSSVYNEQFF. The CDR3 region has the DNA TGTGCCAGCAGTTCTGTTTACAATGAGCAGTTCTTC.

The CDR3 reads CAWTDFTSTEAFF. The CDR3 DNA reads as TGTGCCTGGACGGACTTCACTAGCACTGAAGCTTTCTTT. The chain has TRBV30 and TRBJ1-1; D gene ambiguous. The germline V gene has CDR1 GTSNPN and CDR2 SVGIG (reference sequence). Trimming cost V 4 bases and J 4 bases, with 13 bases left between them. CDR3 length: 13 residues. Full variable domain (rest looked up from reference TRBV30 and TRBJ1-1): SQTIHQWPATLVQPVGSPLSLECTVEGTSNPNLYWYRQAAGRGLQLLFYSVGIGQISSEVPQNLSASRPQDRQFILSSKKLLLSDSGFYLCAWTDFTSTEAFFGQGTRLTVV.

The gene calls are TRBV4-2 and TRBJ2-7; the D gene is possibly TRBD1 (6 bases). CDR1 and CDR2 from the germline V gene are LGHNA and YNFKEQ. The CDR3 contains 14 residues. The ends were cut back, 0 bases at V and 4 bases at J, with 10 bases in the middle. This CDR3 is CASSQDRRGYEQYF. The DNA of the CDR3 is TGTGCCAGCAGCCAAGATCGCAGGGGATACGAGCAGTACTTC.